The rows below give T cell receptor beta chains drawn from one sample of a study of a mutant IDH1 vaccine in newly diagnosed glioma. Sequenced by immunoSEQ multiplex PCR; TCRdb stores in-frame clones only, minus some. The sample contains some 130,000 clones, around 80% of which appear only once. Antigen specificity for these receptors is unknown. The source was PBMCs, collected from a glioma patient whose treatment included an IDH1 peptide vaccine. All receptors come from a man aged 35 to 55 with glioma. The CDR3 runs from the conserved cysteine through the conserved F or W. Each record gives: V gene, clone size, J gene, D gene, CDR3 length, CDR3 protein, CDR3 DNA. D genes are given only for firm matches. The listing skips clone size in some rows; elsewhere it reads once, few, many or a size class.

v_gene: TRBV19; abundance: NA; j_gene: TRBJ1-5; d_gene: NA; len: 14; CDR3aa: CASTTQGRRQPQHF; CDR3nt: TGTGCCAGTACCACCCAGGGGAGACGGCAGCCCCAGCATTTT
v_gene: TRBV4-3; abundance: NA; j_gene: TRBJ2-3; d_gene: TRBD2; len: 17; CDR3aa: CASSQEVSGGEGDTQYF; CDR3nt: TGCGCCAGCAGCCAAGAAGTTAGCGGGGGAGAGGGAGATACGCAGTATTTT
v_gene: TRBV2; abundance: NA; j_gene: TRBJ2-3; d_gene: TRBD2; len: 15; CDR3aa: CASSADSGARDTQYF; CDR3nt: TGTGCCAGCAGTGCCGATAGCGGGGCTCGTGATACGCAGTATTTT
v_gene: TRBV27; abundance: NA; j_gene: TRBJ2-1; d_gene: NA; len: 16; CDR3aa: CASSLSGGISYNEQFF; CDR3nt: TGTGCCAGCAGTTTATCAGGAGGGATATCCTACAATGAGCAGTTCTTC
v_gene: TRBV4-2; abundance: once; j_gene: TRBJ2-7; d_gene: NA; len: 13; CDR3aa: CASSSELWHEQYF; CDR3nt: TGTGCCAGCAGCAGTGAGCTATGGCACGAGCAGTACTTC
v_gene: TRBV5-5; abundance: NA; j_gene: TRBJ1-3; d_gene: NA; len: 15; CDR3aa: CASSFEALPGNTIYF; CDR3nt: TGTGCCAGCAGCTTCGAGGCCTTACCTGGAAACACCATATATTTT
v_gene: TRBV5-4; abundance: few; j_gene: TRBJ1-2; d_gene: NA; len: 14; CDR3aa: CASSSGPNSYGYTF; CDR3nt: TGTGCCAGCAGCTCGGGCCCGAACTCCTATGGCTACACCTTC
v_gene: TRBV28; abundance: NA; j_gene: TRBJ2-7; d_gene: TRBD2; len: 15; CDR3aa: CASRVQAGGPHEQYF; CDR3nt: TGTGCCAGCAGGGTCCAAGCGGGAGGGCCCCACGAGCAGTACTTC
v_gene: TRBV11-3; abundance: NA; j_gene: TRBJ2-3; d_gene: NA; len: 13; CDR3aa: CASSFHSTDTQYF; CDR3nt: TGTGCCAGCAGTTTCCACAGCACAGATACGCAGTATTTT
v_gene: TRBV29-1; abundance: NA; j_gene: TRBJ2-7; d_gene: NA; len: 16; CDR3aa: CSVELLGRRGVYEQYF; CDR3nt: TGCAGCGTTGAACTCCTCGGTCGAAGGGGGGTATACGAGCAGTACTTC
v_gene: TRBV6-5; abundance: NA; j_gene: TRBJ1-2; d_gene: TRBD1; len: 16; CDR3aa: CASSYSQGALNYGYTF; CDR3nt: TGTGCCAGCAGTTATTCCCAGGGGGCTTTGAACTATGGCTACACCTTC
v_gene: TRBV25-1; abundance: NA; j_gene: TRBJ1-2; d_gene: NA; len: 17; CDR3aa: CASSEWGLRGVLGGYTF; CDR3nt: TGTGCCAGCAGTGAATGGGGGCTCAGGGGAGTATTGGGTGGCTACACCTTC
v_gene: TRBV9; abundance: NA; j_gene: TRBJ1-2; d_gene: NA; len: 14; CDR3aa: CASTPGVWSGGYTF; CDR3nt: TGTGCCAGCACCCCAGGGGTCTGGTCGGGTGGCTACACCTTC
v_gene: TRBV5-1; abundance: NA; j_gene: TRBJ2-6; d_gene: NA; len: 15; CDR3aa: CASSPTGSGANVLTF; CDR3nt: TGCGCCAGCAGTCCTACAGGGTCTGGGGCCAACGTCCTGACTTTC
v_gene: TRBV7-2; abundance: NA; j_gene: TRBJ2-3; d_gene: NA; len: 18; CDR3aa: CASSSLGVLIGSTDTQYF; CDR3nt: TGTGCCAGCAGCTCACTGGGTGTGCTGATCGGCAGCACAGATACGCAGTATTTT
v_gene: TRBV27; abundance: NA; j_gene: TRBJ2-7; d_gene: TRBD1; len: 15; CDR3aa: CASSEDRGTSYEQYF; CDR3nt: TGTGCCAGCAGCGAGGACAGGGGTACGTCCTACGAGCAGTACTTC
v_gene: TRBV13; abundance: NA; j_gene: TRBJ2-2; d_gene: NA; len: 13; CDR3aa: CASSPYDTGELFF; CDR3nt: TGTGCCAGCAGCCCATACGACACCGGGGAGCTGTTTTTT
v_gene: TRBV11-2; abundance: NA; j_gene: TRBJ2-1; d_gene: NA; len: 16; CDR3aa: CASSLDPRNSYNEQFF; CDR3nt: TGTGCCAGCAGCTTAGATCCCAGGAACTCCTACAATGAGCAGTTCTTC
v_gene: TRBV2; abundance: NA; j_gene: TRBJ1-5; d_gene: NA; len: 16; CDR3aa: CASTLAGPYSNQPQHF; CDR3nt: TGTGCCAGCACACTGGCGGGGCCGTATAGCAATCAGCCCCAGCATTTT
v_gene: TRBV7-2; abundance: NA; j_gene: TRBJ1-3; d_gene: TRBD1; len: 16; CDR3aa: CASSPDRVKSGNTIYF; CDR3nt: TGTGCCAGCAGCCCGGACAGGGTGAAGTCTGGAAACACCATATATTTT
v_gene: TRBV4-3; abundance: NA; j_gene: TRBJ2-1; d_gene: TRBD2; len: 15; CDR3aa: CASSQDGRGGDEQFF; CDR3nt: TGCGCCAGCAGCCAAGATGGGCGTGGGGGGGATGAGCAGTTCTTC
v_gene: TRBV25-1; abundance: few; j_gene: TRBJ1-5; d_gene: NA; len: 15; CDR3aa: CASSESGSEYQPQHF; CDR3nt: TGTGCCAGCAGTGAATCAGGGAGCGAATATCAGCCCCAGCATTTT
v_gene: TRBV2; abundance: few; j_gene: TRBJ1-4; d_gene: NA; len: 12; CDR3aa: CASRGAGTKLFF; CDR3nt: TGTGCCAGCAGGGGGGCCGGGACAAAACTGTTTTTT
v_gene: TRBV5-1; abundance: NA; j_gene: TRBJ2-7; d_gene: TRBD2; len: 12; CDR3aa: CASSTTSGEQYF; CDR3nt: TGCGCCAGCAGCACGACTAGCGGCGAGCAGTACTTC
v_gene: TRBV10-3; abundance: once; j_gene: TRBJ2-5; d_gene: TRBD2; len: 16; CDR3aa: CAISETSGRAGKTQYF; CDR3nt: TGTGCCATCAGTGAAACTAGCGGGAGGGCCGGGAAGACCCAGTACTTC
v_gene: TRBV5-1; abundance: NA; j_gene: TRBJ2-1; d_gene: TRBD1; len: 15; CDR3aa: CASSSGQTVDNEQFF; CDR3nt: TGCGCCAGCAGCTCGGGACAGACGGTAGACAATGAGCAGTTCTTC
v_gene: TRBV30; abundance: NA; j_gene: TRBJ1-1; d_gene: TRBD1; len: 12; CDR3aa: CAWSPGTGTAFF; CDR3nt: TGTGCCTGGAGTCCGGGGACAGGGACAGCTTTCTTT
v_gene: TRBV28; abundance: NA; j_gene: TRBJ2-7; d_gene: NA; len: 13; CDR3aa: CASRFTGIYEQYF; CDR3nt: TGTGCCAGCAGGTTTACAGGGATCTACGAGCAGTACTTC
v_gene: TRBV9; abundance: NA; j_gene: TRBJ2-7; d_gene: TRBD2; len: 15; CDR3aa: CASSVGASGSSEQYF; CDR3nt: TGTGCCAGCAGCGTAGGGGCTAGCGGGAGTTCCGAGCAGTACTTC
v_gene: TRBV4-3; abundance: few; j_gene: TRBJ1-2; d_gene: NA; len: 14; CDR3aa: CASSQGSSNYGYTF; CDR3nt: TGCGCCAGCAGCCAAGGGTCCAGTAACTATGGCTACACCTTC
v_gene: TRBV18; abundance: NA; j_gene: TRBJ2-3; d_gene: TRBD1; len: 18; CDR3aa: CASFGTGERAMGTDTQYF; CDR3nt: TGTGCCAGCTTCGGGACAGGGGAGCGGGCCATGGGCACAGATACGCAGTATTTT
v_gene: TRBV6-6; abundance: NA; j_gene: TRBJ1-1; d_gene: NA; len: 15; CDR3aa: CASIKGGALKTEAFF; CDR3nt: TGTGCCAGCATCAAGGGGGGGGCCTTGAAAACTGAAGCTTTCTTT
v_gene: TRBV7-2; abundance: NA; j_gene: TRBJ2-7; d_gene: NA; len: 12; CDR3aa: CASSPSHYEQYF; CDR3nt: TGTGCCAGCAGCCCCTCCCACTACGAGCAGTACTTC
v_gene: TRBV4-1; abundance: NA; j_gene: TRBJ2-3; d_gene: TRBD2; len: 19; CDR3aa: CASSRAGLAGLAGTDTQYF; CDR3nt: TGCGCCAGCAGCCGGGCGGGCCTAGCGGGGTTAGCTGGCACAGATACGCAGTATTTT
v_gene: TRBV4-3; abundance: NA; j_gene: TRBJ2-7; d_gene: NA; len: 14; CDR3aa: CASSQDITSYEQYF; CDR3nt: TGCGCCAGCAGCCAAGATATAACTTCCTACGAGCAGTACTTC
v_gene: TRBV7-3; abundance: NA; j_gene: TRBJ2-5; d_gene: NA; len: 15; CDR3aa: CASSPTGIWRETQYF; CDR3nt: TGTGCCAGCAGCCCCACAGGGATATGGAGAGAGACCCAGTACTTC
v_gene: TRBV4-1; abundance: NA; j_gene: TRBJ1-4; d_gene: TRBD1; len: 15; CDR3aa: CASGQEGTGEGKLFF; CDR3nt: TGCGCCAGCGGCCAAGAGGGGACAGGGGAAGGAAAACTGTTTTTT
v_gene: TRBV6-5; abundance: NA; j_gene: TRBJ2-1; d_gene: TRBD2; len: 13; CDR3aa: CASCSGEYNEQFF; CDR3nt: TGTGCCAGTTGTAGCGGGGAGTACAATGAGCAGTTCTTC
v_gene: TRBV21-1; abundance: NA; j_gene: TRBJ2-1; d_gene: NA; len: 15; CDR3aa: CASSKRRTGGYEQFF; CDR3nt: TGTGCCAGCAGCAAAAGGAGGACAGGGGGTTATGAGCAGTTCTTC
v_gene: TRBV7-9; abundance: few; j_gene: TRBJ2-7; d_gene: NA; len: 14; CDR3aa: CASSLGGNRYEQYF; CDR3nt: TGTGCCAGCAGCTTAGGGGGGAATCGATACGAGCAGTACTTC
v_gene: TRBV6-4; abundance: NA; j_gene: TRBJ1-6; d_gene: NA; len: 14; CDR3aa: CASSEGAGNSPLHF; CDR3nt: TGTGCCAGCAGTGAGGGCGCCGGTAATTCACCCCTCCACTTT
v_gene: TRBV18; abundance: NA; j_gene: TRBJ1-1; d_gene: NA; len: 15; CDR3aa: CASSPPGGESTEAFF; CDR3nt: TGTGCCAGCTCACCACCTGGCGGGGAGAGCACTGAAGCTTTCTTT
v_gene: TRBV7-2; abundance: NA; j_gene: TRBJ2-7; d_gene: NA; len: 14; CDR3aa: CASKEGPWAYEQYF; CDR3nt: TGTGCCAGCAAGGAGGGACCATGGGCCTACGAGCAGTACTTC
v_gene: TRBV5-8; abundance: NA; j_gene: TRBJ1-2; d_gene: NA; len: 12; CDR3aa: CASSWGDYGYTF; CDR3nt: TGTGCCAGCAGCTGGGGGGACTATGGCTACACCTTC
v_gene: TRBV7-7; abundance: NA; j_gene: TRBJ2-2; d_gene: NA; len: 12; CDR3aa: CASSLGTGELFF; CDR3nt: TGTGCTAGCAGCTTAGGCACCGGGGAGCTGTTTTTT
v_gene: TRBV11-2; abundance: NA; j_gene: TRBJ1-5; d_gene: NA; len: 17; CDR3aa: CASSLGPFLSSNQPQHF; CDR3nt: TGTGCCAGCAGCTTAGGGCCGTTTCTGAGCAGCAATCAGCCCCAGCATTTT
v_gene: TRBV7-2; abundance: NA; j_gene: TRBJ2-7; d_gene: TRBD2; len: 15; CDR3aa: CASSLVPSGGFEQYF; CDR3nt: TGTGCCAGCAGCTTAGTCCCTAGCGGAGGGTTCGAGCAGTACTTC
v_gene: TRBV5-1; abundance: NA; j_gene: TRBJ2-1; d_gene: NA; len: 14; CDR3aa: CASSSRTGGDRRIF; CDR3nt: TGCGCCAGCAGCTCCCGGACGGGGGGGGACAGGAGAATCTTC
v_gene: TRBV10-3; abundance: NA; j_gene: TRBJ1-3; d_gene: NA; len: 13; CDR3aa: CATGGLPGNTIYF; CDR3nt: TGTGCCACTGGGGGGTTGCCTGGAAACACCATATATTTT
v_gene: TRBV11-2; abundance: NA; j_gene: TRBJ2-3; d_gene: NA; len: 16; CDR3aa: CASSLEPETPYGTQYF; CDR3nt: TGTGCCAGCAGCTTAGAACCTGAAACCCCCTACGGTACGCAGTATTTT
v_gene: TRBV6-7; abundance: NA; j_gene: TRBJ1-5; d_gene: TRBD1; len: 17; CDR3aa: CASSYGTGVSPNQPQHF; CDR3nt: TGTGCCAGCAGTTACGGGACAGGGGTTTCGCCCAATCAGCCCCAGCATTTT
v_gene: TRBV11-2; abundance: NA; j_gene: TRBJ1-2; d_gene: TRBD1; len: 16; CDR3aa: CASSLDPAGGGDGYTF; CDR3nt: TGTGCCAGCAGCTTAGACCCAGCAGGGGGCGGGGATGGCTACACCTTC
v_gene: TRBV6-6; abundance: NA; j_gene: TRBJ1-2; d_gene: NA; len: 13; CDR3aa: CASSQGPNYGYTF; CDR3nt: TGTGCCAGCAGCCAGGGTCCTAACTATGGCTACACCTTC
v_gene: TRBV29-1; abundance: NA; j_gene: TRBJ2-5; d_gene: TRBD2; len: 16; CDR3aa: CSVEEFERGEQETQYF; CDR3nt: TGCAGCGTTGAAGAGTTCGAGCGGGGGGAACAAGAGACCCAGTACTTC
v_gene: TRBV5-1; abundance: NA; j_gene: TRBJ2-1; d_gene: TRBD2; len: 17; CDR3aa: CASSFRGSGALNNEQFF; CDR3nt: TGCGCCAGCAGCTTTAGGGGTAGCGGGGCCCTTAACAATGAGCAGTTCTTC